Listed here are 27 T cell receptor beta chains from one sample, sequenced in a study of cytomegalovirus exposure and HLA in healthy donors (TCRdb year 2017). Library preparation was by the immunoSEQ multiplex PCR assay. A mixture of 60 forward primers for TCR Vbeta segments and 13 reverse primers for TCR Jbeta segments was used in the multiplex PCR. TCRdb obtained this table from immuneACCESS and retained in-frame rearrangements with V and J assigned. These tables miss some clones; where compared with another copy, unresolved V genes account for less than half of the shortfall, and the remainder is unexplained. The sample table shows approximately 140,000 clones, and 65% to 85% are seen once. The ten top clones hold 2% to 3% of the sample. The sequenced material came from PBMCs. All receptors come from a male donor in good health and CMV-seronegative.

The chain has TRBV2 and TRBJ1-5; 7 bases fit TRBD1. The CDR3 sequence is 16 residues long. Germline V gene data show CDR1 as SNHLY and CDR2 as FYNNEI. With V trimmed by 2 bases and J by 1 base, 5 bases remained unmatched. The CDR3 loop reads CASSERGLGSNQPQHF. In DNA, the CDR3 is TGTGCCAGCAGTGAAAGGGGGCTTGGGAGCAATCAGCCCCAGCATTTT.

This clone was picked up one time. J is TRBJ2-4 and V is TRBV5-1, with a weak D call TRBD1 (6 bases). Trimming stripped 4 bases from V and 2 bases from J, with 16 bases between. CDR3 length equals 16 residues. Germline V gives CDR1 SGHRS, CDR2 YFSETQ. This CDR3 reads CASSPPLTGSKNIQYF. As DNA, the CDR3 is TGCGCCAGCAGCCCGCCCCTTACAGGGTCCAAAAACATTCAGTACTTC. Filled out from reference TRBV5-1 and TRBJ2-4, the complete variable domain reads KAGVTQTPRYLIKTRGQQVTLSCSPISGHRSVSWYQQTPGQGLQFLFEYFSETQRNKGNFPGRFSGRQFSNSRSEMNVSTLELGDSALYLCASSPPLTGSKNIQYFGAGTRLSVL.

This clone has more than one count but fewer than ten. This sequence joins TRBV11-2 and TRBJ2-3; unclear D gene. The germline gives CDR1 SGHAT, CDR2 FQNNGV. Trimming stripped 3 bases from V and 3 bases from J, with 13 bases between. This CDR3 has 15 amino acids. The CDR3 DNA reads as TGTGCCAGCAGCTTGGGCACCCCTACTACAGATACGCAGTATTTT. Its protein is CASSLGTPTTDTQYF.

This clone showed up just once. The chain carries TRBV28 and TRBJ2-7; 8 bases agree with TRBD2. Germline CDR1 reads MDHEN; CDR2 reads SYDVKM. CDR3 length: 14 amino acids. V trimming: 3 bases; J trimming: 2 bases; junction bases outside the gene matches: 3. The CDR3 spells CASSLREATYEQYF. The CDR3 nucleotides are TGTGCCAGCAGTTTGCGGGAGGCCACCTACGAGCAGTACTTC.

The chain joins TRBV5-1 to TRBJ1-2; D uncertain. Germline V lookup: CDR1 SGHRS, CDR2 YFSETQ. The CDR3 spans 13 residues. With 3 bases removed from V and 5 bases from J, the gap between germline ends came to 11 bases. In nucleotides, the CDR3 is TGCGCCAGCAGCTCCGATGGGGAGTATGGCTACACCTTC. As protein: CASSSDGEYGYTF. Filled out from reference TRBV5-1 and TRBJ1-2, the complete variable domain reads KAGVTQTPRYLIKTRGQQVTLSCSPISGHRSVSWYQQTPGQGLQFLFEYFSETQRNKGNFPGRFSGRQFSNSRSEMNVSTLELGDSALYLCASSSDGEYGYTFGSGTRLTVV.

V is TRBV27 and J is TRBJ1-4; D is undetermined. The germline CDR1 and CDR2 sequences are MNHEY and SMNVEV (reference sequence). The CDR3 has 16 residues. V gave up 1 base and J gave up 4 bases, with 13 bases separating them. CDR3 in amino acids: CASSLFGGDFNEKLFF. DNA for the CDR3: TGTGCCAGCAGTTTATTCGGCGGAGACTTTAATGAAAAACTGTTTTTT. Looking up the rest from reference TRBV27 and TRBJ1-4 gives the full variable domain: EAQVTQNPRYLITVTGKKLTVTCSQNMNHEYMSWYRQDPGLGLRQIYYSMNVEVTDKGDVPEGYKVSRKEKRNFPLILESPSPNQTSLYFCASSLFGGDFNEKLFFGSGTQLSVL.

V usage is TRBV18 and J usage is TRBJ1-5; 8 nucleotides match TRBD1. The CDR3 is 15 residues long. CDR1 is KGHSH and CDR2 is LQKENI in the germline V gene. The trim removed 3 bases at V and 0 bases at J, leaving 1 base unmatched. CDR3 protein: CASSPTGDSNQPQHF. CDR3 DNA sequence: TGTGCCAGCTCACCGACAGGGGATAGCAATCAGCCCCAGCATTTT.

The chain uses TRBV5-1 and TRBJ2-1, with TRBD2 as a possible D gene (6 bases). CDR1 and CDR2 (germline): SGHRS, YFSETQ. The CDR3 extends over 16 amino acids. With 1 base removed from V and 9 bases from J, the gap between germline ends came to 20 bases. The CDR3 DNA is TGCGCCAGCAGCTTGTCTCCGGGACTTGAGGCTGGTGAGCAGTTCTTC. Its protein product is CASSLSPGLEAGEQFF.

This sequence joins TRBV29-1 and TRBJ2-2, with TRBD2 as a possible D gene (6 bases). V gave up 7 bases and J gave up 1 base, with 10 bases separating them. The CDR3 spans 13 residues. CDR1 and CDR2 (germline): SQVTM, ANQGSEA. In nucleotides, the CDR3 is TGCAGCGCCTACGGGGGGAACACCGGGGAGCTGTTTTTT. Protein product: CSAYGGNTGELFF.

The rearrangement uses TRBV19 and TRBJ1-2; 9 positions match TRBD1. The CDR3 has 18 amino acids. V lost 5 bases and J lost 4; bases outside the gene matches: 17. Germline V lookup: CDR1 LNHDA, CDR2 SQIVND (reference sequence). The CDR3 sequence is CASSSLPGTGNTAYGYTF. CDR3 coding DNA: TGTGCCAGTAGTTCTCTTCCCGGGACAGGGAACACTGCCTATGGCTACACCTTC.

The gene calls are TRBV4-1 and TRBJ2-4; 7 bases map to TRBD2. V trimming: 0 bases; J trimming: 8 bases; junction bases outside the gene matches: 4. The CDR3 totals 14 residues. Germline V gene sequence: CDR1 MGHRA, CDR2 YSYEKL. The CDR3, as DNA: TGCGCCAGCAGCCAAGATCTAGCGGCGGACATTCAGTACTTC. Protein product: CASSQDLAADIQYF.

The rearrangement links TRBV7-9 to TRBJ2-5, with 9 nucleotides matching TRBD2. This CDR3 spans 14 amino acids. Germline-derived CDR1 and CDR2 are SEHNR and FQNEAQ (reference sequence). J was trimmed by 3 bases and V by 3 bases; bases with no gene match: 2. In DNA, the CDR3 is TGTGCCAGCAGCTTGGTAGCGGGGGAAGAGACCCAGTACTTC. It translates to CASSLVAGEETQYF. Using reference TRBV7-9 and TRBJ2-5 for the parts outside the CDR3, the full variable domain is DTGVSQNPRHKITKRGQNVTFRCDPISEHNRLYWYRQTLGQGPEFLTYFQNEAQLEKSRLLSDRFSAERPKGSFSTLEIQRTEQGDSAMYLCASSLVAGEETQYFGPGTRLLVL.

The gene calls are TRBV28 and TRBJ2-7; a possible D gene is TRBD2 (5 bases). CDR3 length: 13 amino acids. V was pared by 7 bases and J by 1 base, with 11 bases between. Germline lookup yields CDR1 MDHEN and CDR2 SYDVKM. CDR3 nucleotide sequence: TGTGCCAGCATGGGAGCGCCTTCCTACGAGCAGTACTTC. It is translated as CASMGAPSYEQYF.

CDR3 sequence: CASSPTTGLTSGYTF. The CDR3 DNA follows: TGTGCCAGCAGCCCAACGACAGGGTTGACAAGTGGCTACACCTTC. The chain employs TRBV7-9 and TRBJ1-2; 7 nucleotides match TRBD1. CDR1 is SEHNR, CDR2 FQNEAQ, per germline (reference sequence). With 5 bases clipped from V and 7 bases from J, the junction kept 13 bases outside the gene matches. The CDR3 runs 15 residues.

The genes are TRBV6-5 and TRBJ2-7; tentatively, D is TRBD2 (5 bases). This CDR3 has 14 residues. Trimming shortened V by 0 bases and J by 3 bases, and 9 bases separated the two germline ends. Germline CDR1 reads MNHEY; CDR2 reads SVGAGI. This CDR3 is CASSYSPGIYEQYF. The CDR3 region has the DNA TGTGCCAGCAGTTACTCGCCGGGAATCTACGAGCAGTACTTC.

This sequence joins TRBV28 and TRBJ2-6; possible D gene TRBD1, 6 bases. CDR1 MDHEN and CDR2 SYDVKM come from the germline V gene. This CDR3 spans 15 amino acids. V was pared by 10 bases and J by 2 bases, with 15 bases between. DNA for the CDR3: TGTGCCACTCAAATTGAGGGGGCTGGGGCCAACGTCCTGACTTTC. It is translated as CATQIEGAGANVLTF.

This clone has a handful of counts. V usage is TRBV6-5 and J usage is TRBJ2-3, with D perhaps TRBD1 (5 bases). V lost 8 bases and J 3 bases, leaving 15 bases between the germline ends. This CDR3 has 14 amino acids. The germline V gene has CDR1 MNHEY and CDR2 SVGAGI. This CDR3 reads CASVPIPGTDTQYF. The CDR3 DNA follows: TGTGCCAGCGTGCCGATTCCAGGGACAGATACGCAGTATTTT.

This rearrangement joins TRBV7-6 to TRBJ2-1; unclear D gene. Trimming shortened V by 6 bases and J by 0 bases, and 12 bases separated the two germline ends. Germline assignment: CDR1 SGHVS and CDR2 FNYEAQ. The CDR3 sequence is 15 residues long. The CDR3: CASSRSASSYNEQFF. CDR3 in DNA: TGTGCCAGCAGTCGGAGTGCTAGCTCCTACAATGAGCAGTTCTTC.

The J gene is TRBJ2-1, the V gene TRBV27, with 7 bases that match TRBD2. Germline V gene lookup returns CDR1 MNHEY and CDR2 SMNVEV (reference sequence). The CDR3 runs to 15 residues. V was clipped by 5 bases and J by 0 bases; unmatched bases: 4. CDR3 region: CASSKRGTSYNEQFF. The CDR3 DNA follows: TGTGCCAGCAGTAAGCGGGGAACCTCCTACAATGAGCAGTTCTTC.

The V and J genes are TRBV10-2 and TRBJ2-7; 9 bases line up with TRBD2. This CDR3 spans 14 amino acids. V shed 4 bases, J shed 7 bases, and the junction held 8 bases outside the gene matches. CDR1 WSHSY and CDR2 SAAADI come from the germline V gene. CDR3 sequence: CASSVKTSGGEQYF. DNA for the CDR3: TGCGCCAGCAGTGTTAAGACTAGCGGAGGTGAGCAGTACTTC.

The chain uses TRBV7-7 and TRBJ2-5, with 8 positions matching TRBD1. CDR1 SSHAT and CDR2 FNYEAQ come from the germline V gene (reference sequence). Germline trimming cut 5 bases from V and 5 bases from J; bases unmatched to any gene: 10. The CDR3 loop spans 15 amino acids. CDR3 DNA sequence: TGTGCCAGCAGCGCGGACAGGGCGGGGTTGGAGACCCAGTACTTC. It codes for CASSADRAGLETQYF. Based on the CDR3 plus reference TRBV7-7 and TRBJ2-5, the full variable domain is GAGVSQSPRYKVTKRGQDVTLRCDPISSHATLYWYQQALGQGPEFLTYFNYEAQPDKSGLPSDRFSAERPEGSISTLTIQRTEQRDSAMYRCASSADRAGLETQYFGPGTRLLVL.

This chain links TRBV7-9 with TRBJ1-3; 7 bases agree with TRBD1. CDR1 is SEHNR, CDR2 FQNEAQ, per germline (reference sequence). The CDR3 totals 12 residues. For the CDR3, the DNA is TGTGCTACAGGGGCAGTTGGAAACACCATATATTTT. Amino acids: CATGAVGNTIYF. The full variable domain, its missing parts supplied by reference TRBV7-9 and TRBJ1-3, is DTGVSQNPRHKITKRGQNVTFRCDPISEHNRLYWYRQTLGQGPEFLTYFQNEAQLEKSRLLSDRFSAERPKGSFSTLEIQRTEQGDSAMYLCATGAVGNTIYFGEGSWLTVV.

The rearrangement links TRBV27 to TRBJ2-5; no reliable D call. The CDR3 runs to 11 residues. The V gene lost 4 bases and the J gene lost 5 bases, with 5 bases spanning the gap. Germline assignment: CDR1 MNHEY and CDR2 SMNVEV (reference sequence). The CDR3 sequence: CASSYGETQYF. The CDR3 DNA is TGTGCCAGCAGTTACGGGGAGACCCAGTACTTC.

The chain carries TRBV9 and TRBJ2-5, with 10 bases fitting TRBD2. The J call may be in error: the DNA end matches TRBJ2-7 better. From germline, CDR1 is SGDLS and CDR2 YYNGEE. The CDR3 consists of 15 residues. This CDR3 is CASSDGLADSYEQYF. The CDR3 DNA sequence: TGTGCCAGCAGCGACGGACTAGCGGACTCCTACGAGCAGTACTTC.

This chain links TRBV10-3 with TRBJ1-1; no definite D call. The CDR3 is made up of 14 amino acids. The germline V gene has CDR1 ENHRY and CDR2 SYGVKD. Between the trimmed V and J ends, which lost 8 bases and 0 bases, there was a span of 13 bases. CDR3 residues: CAIRVGEVNTEAFF. CDR3 DNA: TGTGCCATCCGGGTTGGCGAGGTGAACACTGAAGCTTTCTTT.

V usage is TRBV13 and J usage is TRBJ2-7, with D tentatively TRBD2 (6 bases). This CDR3 is 14 amino acids long. CDR1 and CDR2 (germline): PRHDT, FYEKMQ (reference sequence). V gave up 2 bases and J gave up 5 bases, with 13 bases separating them. The CDR3 is CASSLLLAGNEQYF. The CDR3 DNA is TGTGCCAGCAGCTTACTACTAGCCGGCAACGAGCAGTACTTC.

V usage is TRBV29-1 and J usage is TRBJ2-3; no reliable D call. This CDR3 spans 13 amino acids. Per the germline V gene, CDR1 is SQVTM and CDR2 is ANQGSEA. The germline V and J ends were trimmed by 5 bases and 1 base, with 10 bases remaining between them. The DNA of the CDR3 is TGCAGCGTTCTAATAACTGGCACAGATACGCAGTATTTT. Translation gives CSVLITGTDTQYF.